The rows below give T cell receptor beta chains drawn from one sample of a study of blood T cell repertoires in COVID-19. Measured with immunoSEQ multiplex PCR; TCRdb has only the in-frame clones, and not every one. The sample consists of some 250,000 clones, roughly 90% of them appearing once. Sequencing used peripheral blood. The source is a man aged 60 to 75 with acute or convalescent COVID-19. Each CDR3 is given with its conserved first and last residue. A D gene is named only where the DNA matches it firmly. The listing skips clone size in some rows; elsewhere it reads once, few, many or a size class.

D,size,J,V,DNA,CDR3
TRBD1,.,TRBJ2-7,TRBV6-5,TGTGCCAGCAGCCTCGGGACAGGGGGCTACGAGCAGTACTTC,CASSLGTGGYEQYF
.,.,TRBJ1-2,TRBV23-1,TGCGCCAGCACCCGGGGAGGGATTAACTATGGCTACACCTTC,CASTRGGINYGYTF
TRBD1,.,TRBJ2-7,TRBV19,TGTGCCAGTAGTTGGGGACAGGGAGACGAGCAGTACTTC,CASSWGQGDEQYF
.,.,TRBJ2-1,TRBV7-6,TGTGCCAGCAGCTCAAGAGCTACGCCTGGCAATGAGCAGTTCTTC,CASSSRATPGNEQFF
.,.,TRBJ1-2,TRBV27,TGTGCCAGCAGTTTTGGGCAAGGAGGGGTCTATGGCTACACCTTC,CASSFGQGGVYGYTF
.,.,TRBJ2-7,TRBV27,TGTGCCAGCAGTCGCCGGGCCCATGAGGGACTTGACTACGAGCAGTACTTC,CASSRRAHEGLDYEQYF
.,.,TRBJ1-1,TRBV18,TGTGCCAGCTCAGAACAGGGTGGTAAAACTGAAGCTTTCTTT,CASSEQGGKTEAFF
.,.,TRBJ1-4,TRBV5-3,TGTGCCAGAAGCACATCGCGGGACGCCGAAAAACTGTTTTTT,CARSTSRDAEKLFF
TRBD1,once,TRBJ1-6,TRBV2,TGTGCCAGCAATAACTGGGACAGGAGCGATTCACCCCTCCACTTT,CASNNWDRSDSPLHF
.,.,TRBJ1-5,TRBV30,TGTGCCTGGAGTGTAGTGGGGCAGGGGATGCAGCCCCAGCATTTT,CAWSVVGQGMQPQHF
.,.,TRBJ2-1,TRBV4-3,TGCGCCAGCAGCCAAATACAGGGTTCCTACAATGAGCAGTTCTTC,CASSQIQGSYNEQFF
.,once,TRBJ1-2,TRBV6-2/TRBV6-3,TGTGCCAGCAGTCACGGGTATGGCTACACCTTC,CASSHGYGYTF
TRBD1,.,TRBJ2-2,TRBV5-6,TGTGCCAGCAGCCCACTGCAGGGGGACACCGGGGAGCTGTTTTTT,CASSPLQGDTGELFF
.,.,TRBJ2-7,TRBV27,TGTGCCAGCAGCCGGGAGCCCCCCGGCAACGAGCAGTACTTC,CASSREPPGNEQYF
TRBD2,.,TRBJ2-5,TRBV4-3,TGCGCCAGCAGCCAAGAGGGGGTACGCGGGAGGGCAGGCGGGGAGACCCAGTACTTC,CASSQEGVRGRAGGETQYF
.,.,TRBJ2-7,TRBV6-5,TGTGCCAGTGGTAGCTCCCCCCACTACGAGCAGTACTTC,CASGSSPHYEQYF
TRBD1,.,TRBJ1-2,TRBV9,TGTGCCAGCAGCGCGGGACAGGGGGCGTACTATGGCTACACCTTC,CASSAGQGAYYGYTF
TRBD1,.,TRBJ1-4,TRBV28,TGTGCCAGCGGGGACAGGGCAGGAAAACTGTTTTTT,CASGDRAGKLFF
.,once,TRBJ1-6,TRBV30,TGTGCCTGGAGTTCACCGACACCCGGGAGCGATTCACCCCTCCACTTT,CAWSSPTPGSDSPLHF
TRBD1,.,TRBJ2-2,TRBV2,TGTTCCAGCAGTTTGACAGGGTCCGAAGGCACCGGGGAGCTGTTTTTT,CSSSLTGSEGTGELFF
.,.,TRBJ2-1,TRBV27,TGTGCCAGCAGTTTAACTAGGGGGAATGAGCAGTTCTTC,CASSLTRGNEQFF
TRBD1,.,TRBJ1-4,TRBV7-2,TGTGCCAGCAGCCCGAAGGGACAGGGAGTTGCAACTAATGAAAAACTGTTTTTT,CASSPKGQGVATNEKLFF
TRBD2,.,TRBJ2-5,TRBV5-1,TGCGCCAGCAGCCGTCAGCCTGGACTAGTGGGAGAGACCCAGTACTTC,CASSRQPGLVGETQYF
.,.,TRBJ1-1,TRBV5-4,TGTGCCAGCAGCTTGCCTACCCAGACAGCCCCGAACACTGAAGCTTTCTTT,CASSLPTQTAPNTEAFF
TRBD2,.,TRBJ2-3,TRBV19,TGTGCCAGTAGTAGCCTGAGGGTAGCGGGAGTGGATAATACGCAGTATTTT,CASSSLRVAGVDNTQYF
.,.,TRBJ2-7,TRBV2,TGTGCCAGCAGCGCCCAACTGGTAGAGCAGTACTTC,CASSAQLVEQYF
.,once,TRBJ1-3,TRBV28,TGTGCCAGCAGTTTATATGCACAGTCTGGAAACACCATATATTTT,CASSLYAQSGNTIYF
.,few,TRBJ2-7,TRBV28,TGTGCCAGCCGGGACTTCTTGAGCTCCTACGAGCAGTACTTC,CASRDFLSSYEQYF
.,.,TRBJ2-2,TRBV18,TGTGCCAGCTCACCACCGGGAGCCGGGCCTCAGGACACCGGGGAGCTGTTTTTT,CASSPPGAGPQDTGELFF
TRBD1,.,TRBJ1-1,TRBV29-1,TGCAGCGTTAGGGGGCTTGACACTGAAGCTTTCTTT,CSVRGLDTEAFF
.,.,TRBJ1-1,TRBV7-8,TGTGCCAGCAGCTTATCCCTCAACACTGAAGCTTTCTTT,CASSLSLNTEAFF
.,few,TRBJ1-5,TRBV19,TGTGCCAGTGTGGACAGTGGCGATCAGCCCCAGCATTTT,CASVDSGDQPQHF
.,once,TRBJ2-7,TRBV10-3,TGTGCCATCAGTGAGTTGGGGGGGCGCCCCCCGAAATACGAGCAGTACTTC,CAISELGGRPPKYEQYF
TRBD2,many,TRBJ2-3,TRBV28,TGTGCCAGCAGTTCAGGGACACCGGGACTAGCGGGAGCAGATACGCAGTATTTT,CASSSGTPGLAGADTQYF
.,once,TRBJ1-3,TRBV4-2,TGTGCCAGCAGCCAAGAGTCGGTCTCTGGAAACACCATATATTTT,CASSQESVSGNTIYF